These 14 T cell receptor beta chains share one sample of origin, sequenced in a study of T cell repertoires in aging, cancer and after chemotherapy. Amplification of TCR beta used genomic DNA extracted from peripheral blood. A mixed TRB-A/B primer pool amplified rearranged TRB by multiplex touch-down PCR. Using its own MiXCR run on the multiplex PCR reads, TCRdb lists one record per CDR3 protein. The sample has more than 6,000 distinct CDR3 sequences, roughly 20% seen once. Input material: blood. The receptors derive from a human donor with a blood cancer.

This clonotype was seen more than once but under ten times. The CDR3 here is CASSFSLGGTDTQYF. The CDR3 DNA reads TGTGCCAGCAGTTTTTCACTAGGAGGCACAGATACGCAGTATTTT. V and J are TRBV28 and TRBJ2-3, with D maybe TRBD2 (5 bases). Trimming cost V 3 bases and J 1 base, with 11 bases left between them. The CDR3 is 15 residues long. Germline V lookup: CDR1 MDHEN, CDR2 SYDVKM.

This clonotype was found a few times. This sequence joins TRBV7-9 and TRBJ2-2; D might be TRBD1 (5 bases). Deletions cut 1 base from V and 4 bases from J, with 7 bases between. Germline V gene data show CDR1 as SEHNR and CDR2 as FQNEAQ (reference sequence). This CDR3 is 14 amino acids long. As DNA, the CDR3 is TGTGCCAGCAGCTTAGAGGGGCGCACCGGGGAGCTGTTTTTT. Amino acids: CASSLEGRTGELFF.

This clonotype is classed as medium-sized. The chain links TRBV29-1 to TRBJ2-1, with 14 bases identical to TRBD2. V dropped 7 bases and J dropped 14; count of bases not matched to a gene: 7. There are 12 residues in the CDR3. CDR1 and CDR2 from the germline V gene are SQVTM and ANQGSEA. The CDR3 loop is CSAKGLAGAKFF. As DNA, the CDR3 is TGCAGCGCAAAGGGACTAGCGGGGGCCAAGTTCTTC.

This rearrangement joins TRBV5-8 to TRBJ2-3, with D perhaps given as TRBD1 or TRBD2 (5 bases each). CDR3 length: 16 amino acids. Germline loops: CDR1 SGHTS, CDR2 YDEGEE. Trimming cost V 4 bases and J 1 base, with 16 bases left between them. The CDR3 loop reads CASSLGPPTRTDTQYF. DNA of the CDR3: TGTGCCAGCAGCCTGGGACCCCCGACTCGCACAGATACGCAGTATTTT.

The chain couples TRBV6-1 to TRBJ2-3; 15 nucleotides agree with TRBD2. The CDR3 runs to 14 residues. V lost 6 bases to trimming and J lost 5 bases; unmatched junction nucleotides: 0. Germline CDR1 is MNHNS and CDR2 is SASEGT. CDR3 sequence (DNA): TGTGCCAGCAGGGGACTAGCGGGAGGAGATACGCAGTATTTT. It translates to CASRGLAGGDTQYF.

About this clonotype: This sequence may be a read error, since a much larger clone differs from it by one base. The V gene is TRBV13, the J gene TRBJ1-2; D ambiguous. The CDR3 totals 13 residues. V lost 3 bases to trimming and J lost 6 bases, with 11 bases between them. Germline V gives CDR1 PRHDT, CDR2 FYEKMQ (reference sequence). This CDR3 is CASSLTQYNGYTF. DNA for the CDR3: TGTGCCAGCAGCTTGACACAGTACAATGGCTACACCTTC.

A few counts support this clonotype. The V call is TRBV20-1, the J call TRBJ1-5, with D maybe TRBD1 (5 bases). Trimming cost V 3 bases and J 0 bases, with 12 bases left between them. CDR1 is DFQATT, CDR2 SNEGSKA, per germline (reference sequence). This CDR3 comprises 15 residues. The CDR3 protein is CSARGQGTSNQPQHF. Written as DNA, the CDR3 is TGCAGTGCTAGGGGGCAGGGAACTAGCAATCAGCCCCAGCATTTT.

This clonotype is termed medium-sized. This chain connects TRBV29-1 to TRBJ2-1; unclear D gene. Germline-derived CDR1 and CDR2 are SQVTM and ANQGSEA. The CDR3 contains 14 residues. Trimming took 1 base from V and 0 from J, leaving 7 bases between them. The CDR3 region has the DNA TGCAGCGTTGAAGTCGGTAGCTCCTACAATGAGCAGTTCTTC. Amino acid sequence: CSVEVGSSYNEQFF.

This clonotype was picked up a small number of times. This rearrangement joins TRBV4-2 to TRBJ2-2; TRBD2 is a possible D gene (5 bases). Germline CDR1 is LGHNA and CDR2 is YNFKEQ. Trimming took 2 bases from V and 6 from J, leaving 10 bases between them. CDR3 length equals 14 residues. For the CDR3, the DNA is TGTGCCAGCAGCCAATCGGAGGCGCCCGGGGAGCTGTTTTTT. Amino acid sequence: CASSQSEAPGELFF.

In its sample, this clonotype was seen a few times. This sequence joins TRBV24-1 and TRBJ2-2, with TRBD1 matching 8 bases. This CDR3 spans 15 amino acids. Germline V gene lookup returns CDR1 KGHDR and CDR2 SFDVKD. V gave up 5 bases and J gave up 8 bases; unmatched junction bases: 9. The CDR3 region has the DNA TGTGCCACCAGTGCAGGACAGGGTAGGATTGGGGAGCTGTTTTTT. Its translation: CATSAGQGRIGELFF.

This clonotype is medium-sized within its sample. The chain combines TRBV7-6 with TRBJ2-3, with D possibly matching TRBD2 (6 bases). Germline CDR1 reads SGHVS; CDR2 reads FNYEAQ. CDR3 length: 15 amino acids. V was clipped by 5 bases and J by 3 bases, with 15 bases between them. DNA of the CDR3: TGTGCCAGCAGCCGCGGGACCCTCTGGACAGATACGCAGTATTTT. Residues: CASSRGTLWTDTQYF.

For the CDR3, the DNA is TGCAGTGCTAGAGATATTCGGGGACTAGCGGGAGACCCAACCGGGGAGCTGTTTTTT. Encoded protein: CSARDIRGLAGDPTGELFF. The V and J genes are TRBV20-1 and TRBJ2-2; 14 positions match TRBD2. Germline-derived CDR1 and CDR2 are DFQATT and SNEGSKA (reference sequence). The CDR3 runs 19 residues. Losses at the gene ends were 0 bases for V and 5 bases for J; bases not matched to a gene: 11.

This clonotype was seen a handful of times. The V and J genes are TRBV5-1 and TRBJ1-1; D possibly corresponds to TRBD1 (5 bases). The germline V gene encodes CDR1 SGHRS and CDR2 YFSETQ. The length of the CDR3 is 17 residues. V dropped 2 bases and J dropped 4 bases, with 21 bases sitting between them. CDR3 sequence (DNA): TGCGCCAGCAGCTTCGAAGGGGCGGCTCTTTGGGGCACTGAAGCTTTCTTT. Its protein is CASSFEGAALWGTEAFF.

Comments on this clonotype: A much larger clone lies one base from this, so it may be a read error. The V and J genes are TRBV27 and TRBJ1-6; 10 nucleotides line up with TRBD1. Germline trimming cut 0 bases from V and 10 bases from J; bases unmatched to any gene: 15. Per the germline V gene, CDR1 is MNHEY and CDR2 is SMNVEV (reference sequence). CDR3 size: 19 residues. The CDR3 nucleotides are TGTGCCAGCAGTTTATCGGGTCGGGACAGGGGAGACTTTGGGTCACCCCTCCACTTT. Translating it yields CASSLSGRDRGDFGSPLHF.